This paragraph covers one T cell receptor beta chain sequence. The data derive from a study of blood T cell repertoires in COVID-19. Across the study: The United States, Italy and Spain supplied acute and convalescent COVID-19 samples. PBMCs, B-cell-depleted T cells, or T cells provided the cDNA or gDNA that made up the material.

The CDR3 length is 15 residues. Germline CDR1 KGHSH, CDR2 LQKENI. Trimming left V 3 bases short and J 2 bases short, with 14 bases between. How the authors handled the data: Reference gene primer amplification yielded estimated nucleated cell counts. TCRdb's copy holds only in-frame clones and misses some; the assay was immunoSEQ multiplex PCR. That table gives V, J and clone size, and the DNA gave D and trimming. The repertoire holds 100,000 to 150,000 clones, with roughly 83% as singletons. The chain employs TRBV18 and TRBJ2-7; a possible D gene is TRBD1 (5 bases). The sequence came from a man between 60 and 75 years old with acute or convalescent COVID-19. Sequenced: peripheral blood. CDR3 nucleotide sequence: TGTGCCAGCTCACCGATGGACAACCCACCCTACGAGCAGTACTTC. Its protein is CASSPMDNPPYEQYF.